The source of this TCR beta chain is a study of regulatory T cells in long-lasting Graves disease. About the study: Graves' patients, diagnosed recently, had received antithyroid drugs under 3 months.

The time point denotes: newly diagnosed GD, antithyroid drugs for less than 3 months. The TCR library used RNA extracted from PBMCs. For TCR beta, libraries came from iRepertoire HTBI primers and Arm-PCR of CDR3 regions. TCRdb ran MiXCR on the multiplex PCR reads and lists one entry per CDR3 protein. Of about 620,000 distinct CDR3 sequences listed, about 15% are singletons. CDR1 is SGHAT and CDR2 is FQDESV in the germline V gene (reference sequence). The CDR3 runs to 13 residues. V lost 3 bases, J lost 2 bases, and 8 bases lay in between. This clonotype was found many times. Antigen: not known. Whole-study results and caveats: What was studied was peripheral blood only, and not thyroid tissue. Gene preferences differed: TRBV28, TRBJ1-2, TRBJ2-5 in persistent cases.

In addition, the sample was reused for a study of T cells in Graves' hyperthyroidism and ophthalmopathy. This second report adds: Primed by the HTBI set, a first-round RT-PCR was run on the TCR CDR3.

The material was peripheral blood mononuclear cells (PBMCs), obtained at new diagnosis, from a patient treated with antithyroid drugs. The TCR sequence derives from a woman under 40 with Graves disease. The chain carries TRBV11-1 and TRBJ2-7; D gene unclear. The CDR3 sequence: CASSFLATYEQYF. Written as DNA, the CDR3 is TGTGCCAGCAGCTTCCTGGCCACCTACGAGCAGTACTTC.